The present T cell receptor (beta chain) was sequenced within a study of T cell responses to AZD1222 COVID-19 vaccine. Second doses that came at about 4 or about 12 weeks were put together. The protocol was immunoSEQ multiplex PCR, while the TCRdb copy is restricted to in-frame clones and leaves out a portion. The sample contains tens of thousands of clones, about 89% of which appear only once. This clone was detected a few times. The CDR3 spans 14 residues. In germline, CDR1 is SEHNR, CDR2 FQNEAQ (reference sequence). Trimming took 5 bases from V and 4 from J; bases not matched to a gene: 3. This TCR derives from an adult who received the AZD1222 COVID-19 vaccine. This chain links TRBV7-9 with TRBJ2-2; TRBD2 aligns across 8 bases. The starting material was peripheral blood, obtained 28 days after the second AZD1222 dose. The CDR3 bases are TGTGCCAGCAGCACTAGCGGAAGCACCGGGGAGCTGTTTTTT. It codes for CASSTSGSTGELFF.